These 11 T cell receptor beta chains came from one sample sequenced in a study of blood T cell repertoires in COVID-19. The data were produced by immunoSEQ multiplex PCR, yet TCRdb's version contains in-frame clones alone and is incomplete. The sample includes about 160,000 clones, around 80% of them seen just once. The specimen was peripheral blood. The receptors were sampled from a woman older than 75 with acute or convalescent COVID-19.

This clone occurred once. The chain joins TRBV7-9 to TRBJ2-5, with TRBD1 matching over 8 bases. CDR1 and CDR2 (germline): SEHNR, FQNEAQ (reference sequence). The ends lost 5 bases at V and 3 bases at J; junction bases unmatched: 5. This CDR3 is built from 14 residues. This CDR3 reads CASSLGQAKETQYF. Here the CDR3 DNA reads TGTGCCAGCAGCCTGGGACAGGCTAAAGAGACCCAGTACTTC.

This chain connects TRBV25-1 to TRBJ2-2; a possible D gene is TRBD1 (6 bases). CDR3 length: 16 residues. The V end was cut by 3 bases, the J end by 5 bases, with 16 bases between. Germline V CDR1 and CDR2: MGHDK, SYGVNS. The CDR3, as DNA: TGTGCCAGCAGTGACGACCAGGGGCGAGGTACCGGGGAGCTGTTTTTT. This sequence encodes CASSDDQGRGTGELFF.

The V gene is TRBV6-4, the J gene TRBJ1-5; D is undetermined. This CDR3 spans 13 amino acids. Germline CDR1 reads MRHNA; CDR2 reads SNTAGT. The V and J ends lost 4 bases and 3 bases respectively, with 7 bases between them. The CDR3 here is CASSGGDNQPQHF. As DNA, the CDR3 is TGTGCCAGCAGTGGGGGAGACAATCAGCCCCAGCATTTT.

The chain joins TRBV4-1 to TRBJ2-2, with 8 bases that match TRBD2. Trimming took 3 bases from V and 1 from J; bases not matched to a gene: 4. Germline V gives CDR1 MGHRA, CDR2 YSYEKL. This CDR3 spans 16 amino acids. This CDR3 is CASSQRSGRNTGELFF. The CDR3 nucleotides are TGCGCCAGCAGCCAGAGGAGCGGGAGGAACACCGGGGAGCTGTTTTTT.

The V and J genes are TRBV6-2 or TRBV6-3 and TRBJ2-5, with 11 bases identical to TRBD2. The CDR3 totals 15 residues. The germline CDR1 and CDR2 sequences are MNHEY and SVGEGT. The V gene end was trimmed by 6 bases and the J gene end by 7 bases; junction bases not matched to a gene: 10. CDR3 nucleotide sequence: TGTGCCAGCAGCCCGACTAGCGGGATATACAGGACCCAGTACTTC. Amino acids: CASSPTSGIYRTQYF.

The chain uses TRBV5-4 and TRBJ1-1; 8 nucleotides match TRBD1. Unmatched junction bases numbered 11, after V lost 4 bases and J lost 6 bases. Germline V lookup: CDR1 SGHNT, CDR2 YYREEE (reference sequence). CDR3 length equals 15 residues. The CDR3 DNA is TGTGCCAGCAGCATCCGGGACAGGTCTGCAGCTGAAGCTTTCTTT. Translated: CASSIRDRSAAEAFF.

A single count supports this clone. V and J are TRBV3-1 (or the pseudogene TRBV3-2) and TRBJ1-2; TRBD1 aligns across 9 bases. Trimming took 4 bases from V and 6 from J; bases not matched to a gene: 6. Germline values: CDR1 LGHDT, CDR2 YNNKEL (reference sequence). The CDR3 runs 14 residues. The CDR3 reads CASSPLGQGNGYTF. The CDR3 DNA follows: TGTGCCAGCAGCCCCCTGGGACAGGGAAATGGCTACACCTTC.

V gene TRBV5-6 combines with J gene TRBJ2-7, with TRBD2 as a possible D gene (6 bases). Trimming shortened V by 9 bases and J by 0 bases, and 10 bases separated the two germline ends. This CDR3 is built from 12 residues. Germline values: CDR1 SGHDT, CDR2 YYEEEE. The CDR3 loop is CATGGDSYEQYF. The CDR3 bases are TGTGCCACCGGGGGAGACTCCTACGAGCAGTACTTC.

V usage is TRBV4-3 and J usage is TRBJ2-2, with 8 bases matching TRBD2. V lost 5 bases to trimming and J lost 3 bases; unmatched junction nucleotides: 5. Looked up from germline, CDR1 is LGHNA and CDR2 is YSLEER. The CDR3 loop spans 15 amino acids. In DNA form, the CDR3 reads TGCGCCAGCAGCTCCGGGACTAGAGACACCGGGGAGCTGTTTTTT. This codes for CASSSGTRDTGELFF.

J is TRBJ1-3 and V is TRBV25-1; D not resolved. Per the germline V gene, CDR1 is MGHDK and CDR2 is SYGVNS. This CDR3 comprises 15 residues. V dropped 1 base and J dropped 4 bases, with 11 bases sitting between them. Here the CDR3 reads CASSESGLSGNTIYF. Written as DNA, the CDR3 is TGTGCCAGCAGTGAATCCGGACTCAGCGGAAACACCATATATTTT.

This sequence joins TRBV2 and TRBJ2-1, with 11 bases aligning to TRBD2. The CDR3 extends over 16 amino acids. Per germline, CDR1 SNHLY and CDR2 FYNNEI. J was trimmed by 8 bases and V by 4 bases; bases with no gene match: 10. DNA of the CDR3: TGTGCCAGCAGTGCCGAAACTAGCGGGAGTGGCCATGAGCAGTTCTTC. Translating it yields CASSAETSGSGHEQFF.